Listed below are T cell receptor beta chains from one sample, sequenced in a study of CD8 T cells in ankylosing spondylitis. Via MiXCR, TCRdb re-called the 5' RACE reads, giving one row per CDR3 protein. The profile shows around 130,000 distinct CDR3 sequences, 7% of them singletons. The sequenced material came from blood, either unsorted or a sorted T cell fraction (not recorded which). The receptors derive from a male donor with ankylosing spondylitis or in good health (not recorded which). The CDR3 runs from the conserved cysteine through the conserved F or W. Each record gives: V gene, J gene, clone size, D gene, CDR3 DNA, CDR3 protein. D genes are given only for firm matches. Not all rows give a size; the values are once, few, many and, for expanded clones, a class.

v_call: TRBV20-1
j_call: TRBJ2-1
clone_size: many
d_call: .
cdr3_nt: TGCAGTGCTAGAGACGGGACTTCTGCAGGTGGTGAGCAGTTCTTC
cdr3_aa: CSARDGTSAGGEQFF

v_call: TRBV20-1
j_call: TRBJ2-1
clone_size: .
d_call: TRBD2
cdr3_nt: TGCAGTGCTAGAGATCGGACTAGCGGGTATAAAAATGAGCAGTTCTTC
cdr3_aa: CSARDRTSGYKNEQFF

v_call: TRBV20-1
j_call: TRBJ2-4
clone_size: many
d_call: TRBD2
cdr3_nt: TGCAGTGCTAGCCCGGGGGGTAGTTCGGCCAAAAACATTCAGTACTTC
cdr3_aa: CSASPGGSSAKNIQYF

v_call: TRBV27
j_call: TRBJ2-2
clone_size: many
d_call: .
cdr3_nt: TGTGCCAGTACAACAGGGCCCACCGGGGAGCTGTTTTTT
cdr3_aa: CASTTGPTGELFF

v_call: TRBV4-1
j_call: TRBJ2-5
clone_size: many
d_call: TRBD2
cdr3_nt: TGCGCCAGCAGCCAATCACAGGGGGGTCTAGCGGGAGGCCAAGAGACCCAGTACTTC
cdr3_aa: CASSQSQGGLAGGQETQYF

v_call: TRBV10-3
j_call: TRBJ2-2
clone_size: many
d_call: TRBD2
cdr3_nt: TGTGCCATCAGTGAGTGGACTAGCGGGAGGGCCAACACCGGGGAGCTGTTTTTT
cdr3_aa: CAISEWTSGRANTGELFF

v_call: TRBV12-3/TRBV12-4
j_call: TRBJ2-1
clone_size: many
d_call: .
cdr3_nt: TGTGCCAGCAGCCTTGATCCCACCCTGGACAATGAGCAGTTCTTC
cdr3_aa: CASSLDPTLDNEQFF

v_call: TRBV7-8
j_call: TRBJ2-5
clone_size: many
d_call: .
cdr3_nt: TGTGCCAGCAGCCCTCCCCGGGCCATACTTGCGGGGAGCCAAGAGACCCAGTACTTC
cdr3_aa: CASSPPRAILAGSQETQYF

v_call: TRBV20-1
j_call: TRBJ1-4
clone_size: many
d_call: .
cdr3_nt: TGCAGTGCTAGTCCGTTGAGGGACTTACAAAAACTGTTTTTT
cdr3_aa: CSASPLRDLQKLFF

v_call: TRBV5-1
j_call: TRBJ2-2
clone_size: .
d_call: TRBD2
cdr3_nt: TGCGCCAGCAGCGTCCCTAGCGGGAGCAATACCGGGGAGCTGTTTTTT
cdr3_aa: CASSVPSGSNTGELFF

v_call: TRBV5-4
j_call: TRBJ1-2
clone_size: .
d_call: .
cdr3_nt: TGTGCCAGCAGCCCGGCGGACAGTCGCTACACCTTC
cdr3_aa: CASSPADSRYTF

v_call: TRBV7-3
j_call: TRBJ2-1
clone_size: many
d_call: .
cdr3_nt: TGTGCCAGCAGCCCTACTCCGCAGTATGAGCAGTTCTTC
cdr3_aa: CASSPTPQYEQFF

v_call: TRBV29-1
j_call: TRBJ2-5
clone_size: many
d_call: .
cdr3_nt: TGCAGCGTTGAAGAGCAGGTTCGGAAGACCCAGTACTTC
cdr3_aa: CSVEEQVRKTQYF

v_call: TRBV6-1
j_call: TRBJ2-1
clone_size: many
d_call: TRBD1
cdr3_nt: TGTGCCAGCAGTACAACCGGGACAGGGAGGTCTGAGCAGTTCTTC
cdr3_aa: CASSTTGTGRSEQFF

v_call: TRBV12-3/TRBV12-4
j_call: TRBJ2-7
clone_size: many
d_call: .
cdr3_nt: TGTGCCAGCAGCCCGGGCGTTTTGTTCTCCTACGAGCAGTACTTC
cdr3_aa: CASSPGVLFSYEQYF

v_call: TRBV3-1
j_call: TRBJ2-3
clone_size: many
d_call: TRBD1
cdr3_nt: TGTGCCAGCAGCCCATACAGGGGACCTAGCACAGATACGCAGTATTTT
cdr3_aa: CASSPYRGPSTDTQYF

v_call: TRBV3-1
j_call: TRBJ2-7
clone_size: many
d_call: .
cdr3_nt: TGTGCCAGCAGCCGAGCAGCTAACCAACCTTCCGAGCAGTACTTC
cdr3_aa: CASSRAANQPSEQYF